One and the same sample provided the 18 T cell receptor beta chains below, sequenced in a study of neurological immune-mediated disorders. From the 5' RACE reads, TCRdb called clonotypes with MiXCR, one entry per CDR3 protein. Among roughly 50,000 distinct CDR3 sequences listed, roughly 17% were seen once. The specimen was PBMCs. The receptor set was obtained from a man aged 60 to 69 in good health.

This clonotype was seen repeatedly, ten times or more. The chain is built from TRBV7-2 and TRBJ1-4, with 7 bases matching TRBD1. In germline, CDR1 is SGHTA, CDR2 FQGNSA. After removal of 3 bases from V and 3 bases from J, the junction contained 4 bases not matched to a gene. CDR3 length equals 15 residues. The DNA for the CDR3 is TGTGCCAGCAGCTTCACAGGGGACCCTAATGAAAAACTGTTTTTT. It yields the protein CASSFTGDPNEKLFF.

This clonotype was observed many times. The chain carries TRBV5-1 and TRBJ2-3; TRBD2 matches 7 bases. The CDR3 length is 14 residues. Unmatched junction bases numbered 5, after V lost 3 bases and J lost 4 bases. Germline loops: CDR1 SGHRS, CDR2 YFSETQ. The CDR3 nucleotides read TGCGCCAGCAGCTCGACTAGCCAGGCAGATACGCAGTATTTT. Amino acids: CASSSTSQADTQYF.

Ten or more counts support this clonotype. The chain carries TRBV6-2 or TRBV6-3 and TRBJ2-7; D is possibly TRBD1 (6 bases). There are 15 residues in the CDR3. Germline V gene lookup returns CDR1 MNHEY and CDR2 SVGEGT. Trimming took 3 bases from V and 2 from J, leaving 14 bases between them. CDR3 amino acids: CASSYTGTKTYEQYF. CDR3 nucleotide sequence: TGTGCCAGCAGTTATACTGGGACAAAAACCTACGAGCAGTACTTC.

This clonotype was seen repeatedly, ten times or more. The V gene is TRBV10-3, the J gene TRBJ2-3; no reliable D call. V was cut by 4 bases and J by 2 bases, with 7 bases left in between. The CDR3 is made up of 13 amino acids. CDR1 is ENHRY and CDR2 is SYGVKD in the germline V gene. CDR3 sequence (DNA): TGTGCCATCAGTGCTAGGTCCACAGATACGCAGTATTTT. It specifies CAISARSTDTQYF.

This clonotype was counted many times. The V call is TRBV7-3, the J call TRBJ2-1; possibly TRBD2 for D (5 bases). Germline lookup yields CDR1 SGHTA and CDR2 FQGTGA. The CDR3 sequence is 12 residues long. V lost 4 bases and J 12 bases, leaving 13 bases between the germline ends. The CDR3 DNA is TGTGCCAGCAGCTCCTCTAGCCGTAGGCAGTTCTTC. It codes for CASSSSSRRQFF. The complete variable domain, with remaining parts taken from reference TRBV7-3 and TRBJ2-1, reads GAGVSQTPSNKVTEKGKYVELRCDPISGHTALYWYRQSLGQGPEFLIYFQGTGAADDSGLPNDRFFAVRPEGSVSTLKIQRTERGDSAVYLCASSSSSRRQFFGPGTRLTVL.

This clonotype was recorded at least ten times. V is TRBV6-5 and J is TRBJ2-7, with D possibly TRBD2 on 6 matching bases. The CDR3 is 15 residues long. The V gene lost 5 bases and the J gene lost 3 bases, with 17 bases spanning the gap. CDR1 is MNHEY, CDR2 SVGAGI, per germline. The CDR3 DNA sequence: TGTGCCAGCAGTCGCACACGGGACTCCAACTACGAGCAGTACTTC. Amino acids: CASSRTRDSNYEQYF.

This clonotype was counted ten times or more. The chain links TRBV6-5 to TRBJ2-5; the match to TRBD2 covers 7 bases. Germline CDR1 is MNHEY and CDR2 is SVGAGI. With 2 bases clipped from V and 5 bases from J, the junction kept 5 bases outside the gene matches. The CDR3 totals 14 residues. CDR3 sequence (DNA): TGTGCCAGCAGTTACCGGCCAGCGGGGGAGACCCAGTACTTC. It yields the protein CASSYRPAGETQYF.

This clonotype was found many times. The CDR3 loop is CASQREDSSYEQYF. CDR3 nucleotides: TGTGCCAGCCAGCGGGAGGACAGCTCCTACGAGCAGTACTTC. The V call is TRBV28, the J call TRBJ2-7; 9 bases match TRBD2. This CDR3 is built from 14 residues. With V trimmed by 8 bases and J by 0 bases, 5 bases remained unmatched. Looked up from germline, CDR1 is MDHEN and CDR2 is SYDVKM.

This clonotype was seen repeatedly, ten times or more. The chain couples TRBV5-1 to TRBJ1-1; D gene ambiguous. The length of the CDR3 is 13 residues. Trimming shortened V by 4 bases and J by 0 bases, and 7 bases separated the two germline ends. The V gene's germline CDR1 is SGHRS and CDR2 YFSETQ. As DNA, the CDR3 is TGCGCCAGCAGCACGGGTGTGAACACTGAAGCTTTCTTT. This codes for CASSTGVNTEAFF. Using reference TRBV5-1 and TRBJ1-1 for the parts outside the CDR3, the full variable domain is KAGVTQTPRYLIKTRGQQVTLSCSPISGHRSVSWYQQTPGQGLQFLFEYFSETQRNKGNFPGRFSGRQFSNSRSEMNVSTLELGDSALYLCASSTGVNTEAFFGQGTRLTVV.

This clonotype was seen many times. The chain is built from TRBV6-5 and TRBJ1-4; TRBD1 matches 10 bases. Trimming took 1 base from V and 6 from J; bases not matched to a gene: 2. The germline V gene encodes CDR1 MNHEY and CDR2 SVGAGI. The CDR3 extends over 15 amino acids. Written as DNA, the CDR3 is TGTGCCAGCAGTTACTACGGGACAGGGGATGAAAAACTGTTTTTT. This translates into CASSYYGTGDEKLFF.

The table lists this clonotype with many counts. This chain links TRBV24-1 with TRBJ2-2; no definite D call. Trimming cost V 4 bases and J 4 bases, with 15 bases left between them. The germline V gene encodes CDR1 KGHDR and CDR2 SFDVKD. This CDR3 is built from 16 residues. DNA for the CDR3: TGTGCCACCAGTGACTCCCGACGGCCTCTCACCGGGGAGCTGTTTTTT. Its translation: CATSDSRRPLTGELFF.

The table lists this clonotype with many counts. The chain recombines TRBV20-1 with TRBJ2-2, with no clear D. Deletions cut 0 bases from V and 0 bases from J, with 17 bases between. CDR3 length: 18 residues. Per germline, CDR1 DFQATT and CDR2 SNEGSKA (reference sequence). The CDR3 nucleotides are TGCAGTGCTAGAGATCCCAATTCCGCGCAGACGAACACCGGGGAGCTGTTTTTT. This gives the protein CSARDPNSAQTNTGELFF.

This clonotype was detected ten times or more. The rearrangement links TRBV7-9 to TRBJ1-2; no reliable D call. Trimming stripped 5 bases from V and 4 bases from J, with 14 bases between. CDR3 size: 14 residues. Germline CDR1 SEHNR, CDR2 FQNEAQ (reference sequence). The DNA of the CDR3 is TGTGCCAGCAGCCCCCCGGCAAGTCGCTATGGCTACACCTTC. It specifies CASSPPASRYGYTF.

This clonotype has at least ten counts. The rearrangement links TRBV7-2 to TRBJ2-5, with unresolved D. CDR1 is SGHTA and CDR2 is FQGNSA in the germline V gene. This CDR3 contains 13 residues. V was clipped by 1 base and J by 9 bases, with 12 bases between them. This CDR3 reads CASSLGDPVAQYF. Here the CDR3 DNA reads TGTGCCAGCAGCTTAGGCGACCCTGTAGCCCAGTACTTC.

The CDR3, as DNA: TGCGCCAGCAGCCCACTACGGGGTGAGGGCGAGCAGTACTTC. It translates to CASSPLRGEGEQYF. The J gene is TRBJ2-7, the V gene TRBV4-3, with TRBD2 as a possible D gene (5 bases). From germline, CDR1 is LGHNA and CDR2 YSLEER. Trimming took 4 bases from V and 6 from J, leaving 16 bases between them. The CDR3 spans 14 residues.

At least ten counts were recorded for this clonotype. The rearrangement joins TRBV24-1 to TRBJ2-1; possible D gene TRBD2, 6 bases. The V gene's germline CDR1 is KGHDR and CDR2 SFDVKD. The CDR3 consists of 14 residues. The V end lost 4 bases, the J end lost 5 bases, and 11 bases lay between the germline ends. The CDR3 is CATSDAGLNNEQFF. Here the CDR3 DNA reads TGTGCCACCAGTGACGCCGGACTAAACAATGAGCAGTTCTTC.

This clonotype was counted many times. This chain links TRBV29-1 with TRBJ1-2, with TRBD1 as a possible D gene (6 bases). Trimming shortened V by 6 bases and J by 2 bases, and 16 bases separated the two germline ends. The CDR3 consists of 14 residues. Germline lookup yields CDR1 SQVTM and CDR2 ANQGSEA. CDR3 amino acids: CSVAEGGRNYGYTF. DNA of the CDR3: TGCAGCGTGGCTGAGGGGGGGCGCAACTATGGCTACACCTTC.

The chain recombines TRBV2 with TRBJ2-1, with a tentative D call TRBD1 (6 bases). V lost 6 bases and J lost 0, with 15 bases in between. Germline V gives CDR1 SNHLY, CDR2 FYNNEI. The CDR3 length is 16 residues. CDR3: CASSPFTGNSYNEQFF. The CDR3 nucleotides are TGTGCCAGCAGCCCCTTTACAGGGAACTCCTACAATGAGCAGTTCTTC.